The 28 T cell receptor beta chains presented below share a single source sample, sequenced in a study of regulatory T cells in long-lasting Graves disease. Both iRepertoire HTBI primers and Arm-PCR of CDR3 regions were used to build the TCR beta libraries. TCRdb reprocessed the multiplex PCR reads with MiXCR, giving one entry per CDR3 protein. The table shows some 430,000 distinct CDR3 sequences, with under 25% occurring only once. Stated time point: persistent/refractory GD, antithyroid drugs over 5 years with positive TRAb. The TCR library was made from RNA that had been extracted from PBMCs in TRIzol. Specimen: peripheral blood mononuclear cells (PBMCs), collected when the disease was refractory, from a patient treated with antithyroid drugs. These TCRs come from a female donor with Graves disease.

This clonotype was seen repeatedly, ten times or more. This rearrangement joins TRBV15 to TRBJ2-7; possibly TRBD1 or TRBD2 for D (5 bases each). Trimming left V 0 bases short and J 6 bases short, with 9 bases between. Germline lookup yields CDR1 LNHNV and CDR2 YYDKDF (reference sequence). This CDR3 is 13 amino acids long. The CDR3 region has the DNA TGTGCCACCAGCAGAGATCTGAGGGGCGAGCAGTACTTC. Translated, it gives CATSRDLRGEQYF. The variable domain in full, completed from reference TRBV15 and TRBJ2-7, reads DAMVIQNPRYQVTQFGKPVTLSCSQTLNHNVMYWYQQKSSQAPKLLFHYYDKDFNNEADTPDNFQSRRPNTSFCFLDIRSPGLGDTAMYLCATSRDLRGEQYFGPGTRLTVT.

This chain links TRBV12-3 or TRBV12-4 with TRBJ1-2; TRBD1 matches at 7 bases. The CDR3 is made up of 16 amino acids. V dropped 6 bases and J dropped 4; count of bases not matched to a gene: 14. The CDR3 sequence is CASSILRLDRLYGYTF. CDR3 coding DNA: TGTGCCAGCAGCATTTTGCGTCTGGACAGGCTCTATGGCTACACCTTC.

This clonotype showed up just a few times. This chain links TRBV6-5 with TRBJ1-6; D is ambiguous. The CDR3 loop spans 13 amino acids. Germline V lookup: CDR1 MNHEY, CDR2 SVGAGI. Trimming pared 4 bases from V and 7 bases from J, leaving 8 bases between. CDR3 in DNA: TGTGCCAGCAGTTTAGCAGTGAATTCACCCCTCCACTTT. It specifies CASSLAVNSPLHF.

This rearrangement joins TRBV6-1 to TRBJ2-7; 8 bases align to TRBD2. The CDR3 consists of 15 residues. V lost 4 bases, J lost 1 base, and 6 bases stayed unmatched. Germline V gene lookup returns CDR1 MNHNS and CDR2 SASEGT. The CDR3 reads CASSVYPSGSYEQYF. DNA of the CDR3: TGTGCCAGCAGTGTCTACCCTAGCGGGTCCTACGAGCAGTACTTC.

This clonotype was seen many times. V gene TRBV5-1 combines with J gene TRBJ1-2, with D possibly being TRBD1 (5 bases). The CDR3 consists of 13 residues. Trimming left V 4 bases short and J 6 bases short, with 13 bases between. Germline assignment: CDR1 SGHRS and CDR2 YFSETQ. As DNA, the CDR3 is TGCGCCAGCAGCATCACAGGAGAAGATGGCTACACCTTC. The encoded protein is CASSITGEDGYTF.

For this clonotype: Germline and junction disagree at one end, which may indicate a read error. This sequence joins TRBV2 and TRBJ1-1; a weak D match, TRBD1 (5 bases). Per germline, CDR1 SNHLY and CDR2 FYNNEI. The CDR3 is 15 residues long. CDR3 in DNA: TGTGCCAGCAGCCTCTTGCAGGGTGGAGATACTGGAGCTTTCTTT. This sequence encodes CASSLLQGGDTGAFF.

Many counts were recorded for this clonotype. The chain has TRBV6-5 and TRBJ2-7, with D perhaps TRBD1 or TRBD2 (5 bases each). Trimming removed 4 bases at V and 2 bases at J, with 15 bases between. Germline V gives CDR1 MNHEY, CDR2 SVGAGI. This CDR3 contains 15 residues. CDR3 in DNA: TGTGCCAGCAGTTTTGCCGCACGGGGCCCCTACGAGCAGTACTTC. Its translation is CASSFAARGPYEQYF.

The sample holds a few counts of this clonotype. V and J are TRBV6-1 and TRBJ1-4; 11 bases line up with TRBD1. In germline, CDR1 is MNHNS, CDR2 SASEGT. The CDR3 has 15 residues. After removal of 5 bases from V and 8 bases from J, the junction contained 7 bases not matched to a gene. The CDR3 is CASSRGQGAREKLFF. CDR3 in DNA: TGTGCCAGCAGTCGCGGACAGGGGGCTAGAGAAAAACTGTTTTTT.

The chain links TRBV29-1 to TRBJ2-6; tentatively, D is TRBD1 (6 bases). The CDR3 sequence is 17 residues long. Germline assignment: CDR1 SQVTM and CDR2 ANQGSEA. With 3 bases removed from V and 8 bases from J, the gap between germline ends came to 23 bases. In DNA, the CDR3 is TGCAGCGTTGATTGCGGCAGGGGCCCACTTAGGACCAACGTCCTGACTTTC. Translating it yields CSVDCGRGPLRTNVLTF.

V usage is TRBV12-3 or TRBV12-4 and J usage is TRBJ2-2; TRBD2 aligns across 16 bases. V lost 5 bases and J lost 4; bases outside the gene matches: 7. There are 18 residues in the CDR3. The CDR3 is CASSVGLAGGPSTGELFF. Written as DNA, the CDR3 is TGTGCCAGCAGTGTGGGACTAGCGGGGGGGCCAAGCACCGGGGAGCTGTTTTTT.

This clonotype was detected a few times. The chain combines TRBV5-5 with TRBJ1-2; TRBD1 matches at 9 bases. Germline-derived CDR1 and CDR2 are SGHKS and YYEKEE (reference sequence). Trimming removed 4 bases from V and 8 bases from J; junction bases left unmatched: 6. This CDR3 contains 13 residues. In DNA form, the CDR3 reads TGTGCCAGCAGCGCACAGGGGGCGCGAGGCTACACCTTC. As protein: CASSAQGARGYTF. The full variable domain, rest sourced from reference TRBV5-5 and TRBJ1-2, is DAGVTQSPTHLIKTRGQQVTLRCSPISGHKSVSWYQQVLGQGPQFIFQYYEKEERGRGNFPDRFSARQFPNYSSELNVNALLLGDSALYLCASSAQGARGYTFGSGTRLTVV.

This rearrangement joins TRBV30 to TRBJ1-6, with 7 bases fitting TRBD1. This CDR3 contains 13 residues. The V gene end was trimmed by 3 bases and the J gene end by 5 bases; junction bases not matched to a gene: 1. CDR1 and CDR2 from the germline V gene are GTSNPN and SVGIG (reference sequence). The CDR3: CAWRGQNNSPLHF. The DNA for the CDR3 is TGTGCCTGGAGGGGACAGAATAATTCACCCCTCCACTTT.

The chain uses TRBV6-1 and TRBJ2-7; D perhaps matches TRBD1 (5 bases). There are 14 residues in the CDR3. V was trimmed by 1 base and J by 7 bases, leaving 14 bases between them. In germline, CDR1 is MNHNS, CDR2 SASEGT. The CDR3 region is CASSEGAGLGEQYF. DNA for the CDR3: TGTGCCAGCAGTGAAGGGGCAGGGCTGGGAGAGCAGTACTTC.

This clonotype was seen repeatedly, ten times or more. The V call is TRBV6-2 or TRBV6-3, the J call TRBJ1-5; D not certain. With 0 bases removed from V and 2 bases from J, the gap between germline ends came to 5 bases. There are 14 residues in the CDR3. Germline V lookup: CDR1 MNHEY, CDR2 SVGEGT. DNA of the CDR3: TGTGCCAGCAGTTACTCCCAGGGCAATCAGCCCCAGCATTTT. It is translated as CASSYSQGNQPQHF.

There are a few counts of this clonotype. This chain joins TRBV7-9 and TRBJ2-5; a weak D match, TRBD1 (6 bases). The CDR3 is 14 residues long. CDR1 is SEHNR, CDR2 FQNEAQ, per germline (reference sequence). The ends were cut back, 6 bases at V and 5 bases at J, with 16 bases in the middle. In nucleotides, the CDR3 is TGTGCCAGCAGACTAACAGGGTCGGAGGAGACCCAGTACTTC. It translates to CASRLTGSEETQYF.

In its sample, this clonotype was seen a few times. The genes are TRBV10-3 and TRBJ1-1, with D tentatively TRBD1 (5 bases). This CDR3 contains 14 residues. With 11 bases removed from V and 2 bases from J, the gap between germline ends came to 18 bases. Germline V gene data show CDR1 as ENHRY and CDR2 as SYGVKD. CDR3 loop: CAASDTRGNTEAFF. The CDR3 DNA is TGTGCCGCATCGGACACCCGGGGAAACACTGAAGCTTTCTTT.

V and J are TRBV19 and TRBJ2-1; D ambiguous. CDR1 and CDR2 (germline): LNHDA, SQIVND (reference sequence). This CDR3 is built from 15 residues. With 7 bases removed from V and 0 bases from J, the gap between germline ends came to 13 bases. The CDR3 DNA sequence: TGTGCCAGTACTTACGGGCCCAGCTCCTACAATGAGCAGTTCTTC. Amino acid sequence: CASTYGPSSYNEQFF.

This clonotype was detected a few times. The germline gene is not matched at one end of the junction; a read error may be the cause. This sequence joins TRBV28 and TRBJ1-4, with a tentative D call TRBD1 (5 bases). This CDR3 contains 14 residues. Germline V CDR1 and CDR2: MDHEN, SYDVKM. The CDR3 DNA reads TGTGCCAGCAGTTCTATCGGGGGTAATGAAAAATTGTTTTTT. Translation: CASSSIGGNEKLFF.

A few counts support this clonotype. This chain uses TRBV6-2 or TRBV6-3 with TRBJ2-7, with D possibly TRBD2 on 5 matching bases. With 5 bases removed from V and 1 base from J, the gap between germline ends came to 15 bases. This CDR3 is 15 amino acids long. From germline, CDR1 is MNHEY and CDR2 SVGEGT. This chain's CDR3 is CASSTARLPSYEQYF. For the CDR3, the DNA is TGTGCCAGCAGTACGGCCCGACTACCGTCCTACGAGCAGTACTTC.

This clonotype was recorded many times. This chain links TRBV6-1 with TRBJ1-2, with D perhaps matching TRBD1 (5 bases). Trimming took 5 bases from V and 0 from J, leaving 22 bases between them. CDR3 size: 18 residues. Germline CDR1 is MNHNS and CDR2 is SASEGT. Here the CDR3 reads CASSLTKGQGTSNYGYTF. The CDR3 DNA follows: TGTGCCAGCAGTCTGACAAAGGGTCAGGGAACCTCTAACTATGGCTACACCTTC.

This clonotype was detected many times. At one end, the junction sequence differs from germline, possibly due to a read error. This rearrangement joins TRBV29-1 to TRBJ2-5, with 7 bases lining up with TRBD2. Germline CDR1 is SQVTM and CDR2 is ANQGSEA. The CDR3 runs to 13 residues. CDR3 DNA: TGCAGCGCTGAAGCGGGGAGCCAAGAGACCCAGTACTTC. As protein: CSAEAGSQETQYF. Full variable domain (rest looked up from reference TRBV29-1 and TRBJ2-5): SAVISQKPSRDICQRGTSLTIQCQVDSQVTMMFWYRQQPGQSLTLIATANQGSEATYESGFVIDKFPISRPNLTFSTLTVSNMSPEDSSIYLCSAEAGSQETQYFGPGTRLLVL.

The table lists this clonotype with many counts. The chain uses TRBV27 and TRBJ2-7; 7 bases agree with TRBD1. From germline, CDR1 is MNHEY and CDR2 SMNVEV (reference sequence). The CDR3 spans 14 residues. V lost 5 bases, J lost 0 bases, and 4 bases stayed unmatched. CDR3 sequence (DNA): TGTGCCAGCAGTCAATGGACAGGCTCCTACGAGCAGTACTTC. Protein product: CASSQWTGSYEQYF.

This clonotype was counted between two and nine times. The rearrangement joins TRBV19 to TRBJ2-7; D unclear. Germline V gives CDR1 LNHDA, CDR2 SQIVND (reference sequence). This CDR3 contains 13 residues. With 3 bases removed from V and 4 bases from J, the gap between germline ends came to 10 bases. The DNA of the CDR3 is TGTGCCAGTAGTATTCGGCTGAGTTACGAGCAGTACTTC. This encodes CASSIRLSYEQYF.

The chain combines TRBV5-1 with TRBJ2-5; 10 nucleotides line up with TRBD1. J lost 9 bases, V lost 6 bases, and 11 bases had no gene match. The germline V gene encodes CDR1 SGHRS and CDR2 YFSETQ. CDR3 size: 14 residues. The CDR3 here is CASTSVDRGEAQYF. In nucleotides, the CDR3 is TGCGCCAGCACCTCGGTGGACAGGGGGGAGGCCCAGTACTTC. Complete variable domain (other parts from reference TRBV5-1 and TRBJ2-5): KAGVTQTPRYLIKTRGQQVTLSCSPISGHRSVSWYQQTPGQGLQFLFEYFSETQRNKGNFPGRFSGRQFSNSRSEMNVSTLELGDSALYLCASTSVDRGEAQYFGPGTRLLVL.

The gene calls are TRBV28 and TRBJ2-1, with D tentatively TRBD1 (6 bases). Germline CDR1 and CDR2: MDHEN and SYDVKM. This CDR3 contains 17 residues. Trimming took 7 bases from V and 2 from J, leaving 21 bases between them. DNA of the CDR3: TGTGCCAGCACCGAACCCATGACAGGATTTACCTACAATGAGCAGTTCTTC. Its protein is CASTEPMTGFTYNEQFF.

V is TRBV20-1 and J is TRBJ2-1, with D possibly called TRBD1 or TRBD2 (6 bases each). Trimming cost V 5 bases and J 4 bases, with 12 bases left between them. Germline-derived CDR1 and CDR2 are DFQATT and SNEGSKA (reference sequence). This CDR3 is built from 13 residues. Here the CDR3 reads CSAGGGSYNEQFF. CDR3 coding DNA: TGCAGTGCTGGAGGGGGATCATACAATGAGCAGTTCTTC.

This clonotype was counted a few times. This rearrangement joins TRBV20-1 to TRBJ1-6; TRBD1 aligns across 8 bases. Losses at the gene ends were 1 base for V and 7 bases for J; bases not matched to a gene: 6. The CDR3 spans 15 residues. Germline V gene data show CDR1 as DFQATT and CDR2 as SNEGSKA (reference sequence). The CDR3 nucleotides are TGCAGTGCTAGAGTTTTTGACAGGGGAAATTCACCCCTCCACTTT. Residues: CSARVFDRGNSPLHF.

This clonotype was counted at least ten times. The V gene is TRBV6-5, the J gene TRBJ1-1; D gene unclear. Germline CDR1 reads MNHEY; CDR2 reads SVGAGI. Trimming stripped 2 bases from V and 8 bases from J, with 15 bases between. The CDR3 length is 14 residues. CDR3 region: CASSYRLEGREAFF. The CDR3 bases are TGTGCCAGCAGTTACCGCTTAGAGGGAAGGGAAGCTTTCTTT.